The clone carrying this T cell receptor (beta chain) came up a few times. The antigen is undetermined. The data belong to a study of OX40 agonist ivuxolimab in advanced cancers. Looking at the study overall: People in dose escalation had one of these cancers: hepatocellular carcinoma, melanoma, renal cell or head and neck cancer. Study-wide results and caveats: In the 0.1-3.0 mg/kg groups, partial responders showed among the lowest expansion. Also present in some nonresponders was a low level of normalized T-cell clonal expansion. Relative to CD4+, CD8+ T cells held more expanded clones on average.

Produced via immunoSEQ multiplex PCR; TCRdb's table is partial and in-frame only. The data contain about 83,000 clones, around 84% of them singletons. The germline gives CDR1 SGHNT, CDR2 YENEEA. CDR3 length: 13 amino acids. Trimming removed 0 bases at V and 4 bases at J, with 6 bases between. The sequencing here drew on CD4+ or CD8+ T cells sorted from blood, taken in a trial of the OX40 agonist ivuxolimab. V usage is TRBV11-3 and J usage is TRBJ1-1; D remains unclear. This receptor was obtained from an adult with an advanced solid tumor such as melanoma, head and neck, liver or kidney cancer. Here the CDR3 reads CASSLDVTTEAFF. CDR3 DNA: TGTGCCAGCAGCTTAGATGTGACCACTGAAGCTTTCTTT.